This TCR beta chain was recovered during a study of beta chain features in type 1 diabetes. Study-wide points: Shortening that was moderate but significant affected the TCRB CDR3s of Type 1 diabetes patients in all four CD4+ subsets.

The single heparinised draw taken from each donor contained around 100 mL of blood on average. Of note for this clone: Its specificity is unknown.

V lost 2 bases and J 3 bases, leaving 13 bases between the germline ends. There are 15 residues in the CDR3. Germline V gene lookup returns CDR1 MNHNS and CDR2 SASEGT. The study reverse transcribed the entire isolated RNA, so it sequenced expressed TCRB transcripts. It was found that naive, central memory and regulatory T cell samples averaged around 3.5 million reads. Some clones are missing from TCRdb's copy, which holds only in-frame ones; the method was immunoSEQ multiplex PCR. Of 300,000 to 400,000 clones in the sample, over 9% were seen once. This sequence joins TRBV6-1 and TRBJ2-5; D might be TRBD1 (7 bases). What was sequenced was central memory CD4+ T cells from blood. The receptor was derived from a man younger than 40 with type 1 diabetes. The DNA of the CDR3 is TGTGCCAGCAGTGAAACGGGCAGGGGGGAAGAGACCCAGTACTTC. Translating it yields CASSETGRGEETQYF.